The 22 T cell receptor beta chains reported below all come from one sample, sequenced in a study of blood T cells in healthy people across ages. The second PCR ran about 6 to 11 cycles with a sample-barcoded 5' primer and J-beta primers. TCRdb independently ran MiXCR on the 5' RACE reads; one entry per CDR3 protein. The table includes about 640,000 distinct CDR3 sequences, under 65% detected once. The sequencing sample was made of blood. All receptors derive from a man in his 60s in good health.

V gene TRBV12-3 or TRBV12-4 combines with J gene TRBJ2-1; 8 bases are a match to TRBD2. With 5 bases clipped from V and 0 bases from J, the junction kept 9 bases outside the gene matches. There are 17 residues in the CDR3. The CDR3 nucleotides are TGTGCCAGCAGTCCCGACCCCGGACTAGCCTCCTACAATGAGCAGTTCTTC. Translation: CASSPDPGLASYNEQFF.

This chain uses TRBV5-1 with TRBJ2-4; TRBD1 agrees at 7 bases. This CDR3 is 16 amino acids long. Germline-derived CDR1 and CDR2 are SGHRS and YFSETQ. J was trimmed by 1 base and V by 0 bases; bases with no gene match: 4. CDR3: CASSLGQGIAKNIQYF. Written as DNA, the CDR3 is TGCGCCAGCAGCTTGGGACAGGGTATTGCCAAAAACATTCAGTACTTC.

The chain joins TRBV29-1 to TRBJ2-1, with D possibly being TRBD1 or TRBD2 (5 bases each). Germline V lookup: CDR1 SQVTM, CDR2 ANQGSEA. With 5 bases removed from V and 7 bases from J, the gap between germline ends came to 24 bases. The CDR3 totals 16 residues. The CDR3 loop is CSVYEGYRGIINEQFF. The CDR3 region has the DNA TGCAGCGTTTACGAGGGATATAGGGGCATAATAAATGAGCAGTTCTTC.

V gene TRBV5-6 combines with J gene TRBJ2-2, with D uncertain. This CDR3 region has 16 residues. V lost 4 bases to trimming and J lost 1 base, with 14 bases between them. CDR1 and CDR2 (germline): SGHDT, YYEEEE. The chain's CDR3 is CASSPLASQNTGELFF. In DNA, the CDR3 is TGTGCCAGCAGCCCGCTTGCCAGCCAGAACACCGGGGAGCTGTTTTTT.

This rearrangement joins TRBV12-3 or TRBV12-4 to TRBJ2-5; TRBD1 agrees at 9 bases. Losses at the gene ends were 6 bases for V and 7 bases for J; bases not matched to a gene: 6. The CDR3 is made up of 13 amino acids. Here the CDR3 reads CASRAGQGGTQYF. The CDR3 DNA reads TGTGCCAGCAGAGCGGGACAGGGTGGGACCCAGTACTTC.

The chain combines TRBV20-1 with TRBJ2-1; 8 positions agree with TRBD1. CDR3 size: 16 residues. Looked up from germline, CDR1 is DFQATT and CDR2 is SNEGSKA (reference sequence). V gave up 5 bases and J gave up 4 bases; unmatched junction bases: 13. In DNA form, the CDR3 reads TGCAGTGCTTCCCCCCAGACAGGGGACACGTACAATGAGCAGTTCTTC. Its translation: CSASPQTGDTYNEQFF.

Worth noting for this clonotype: A much more abundant neighbour one base away suggests this may be a read error. The chain uses TRBV20-1 and TRBJ2-5; 11 nucleotides match TRBD2. The ends lost 7 bases at V and 11 bases at J; junction bases unmatched: 18. The CDR3 has 15 amino acids. CDR1 is DFQATT, CDR2 SNEGSKA, per germline (reference sequence). CDR3 sequence (DNA): TGCAGTGGTACACTAGCGGGGGTCTCTTACAATGAGCAGTACTTC. Protein sequence: CSGTLAGVSYNEQYF.

The chain uses TRBV6-5 and TRBJ1-6; D remains ambiguous. Trimming removed 0 bases from V and 6 bases from J, with 12 bases in between. Germline CDR1 and CDR2: MNHEY and SVGAGI. There are 16 residues in the CDR3. CDR3 sequence: CASSYSGVPSNSPLHF. Here the CDR3 DNA reads TGTGCCAGCAGTTACTCTGGGGTCCCTTCTAATTCACCCCTCCACTTT.

The gene calls are TRBV5-1 and TRBJ2-7; D is possibly TRBD1 or TRBD2 (5 bases each). V was pared by 2 bases and J by 7 bases, with 25 bases between. Germline-derived CDR1 and CDR2 are SGHRS and YFSETQ. This CDR3 has 17 residues. The CDR3 DNA is TGCGCCAGCAGCTTCTTCCGGGACGCCTACTCCTACAATGAGCAGTACTTC. Encoded protein: CASSFFRDAYSYNEQYF.

In this sample, this clonotype turned up once. CDR3 amino acids: CASSVSFTYNEQFF. In DNA, the CDR3 is TGTGCCAGCAGCGTAAGCTTCACGTACAATGAGCAGTTCTTC. The genes are TRBV9 and TRBJ2-1; D is ambiguous. CDR1 and CDR2 from the germline V gene are SGDLS and YYNGEE. CDR3 length equals 14 residues. V dropped 1 base and J dropped 4 bases, with 9 bases sitting between them.

This chain joins TRBV29-1 and TRBJ2-7; possibly TRBD2 for D (6 bases). The J call is uncertain, as TRBJ2-5 better fits the DNA end. From germline, CDR1 is SQVTM and CDR2 ANQGSEA. The CDR3 sequence is 13 residues long. The CDR3 is CSAASTGEETQYF. In nucleotides, the CDR3 is TGCAGCGCGGCGTCGACGGGGGAAGAGACCCAGTACTTC.

The chain carries TRBV20-1 and TRBJ2-3; 8 nucleotides match TRBD2. This CDR3 comprises 13 residues. Germline V gene lookup returns CDR1 DFQATT and CDR2 SNEGSKA (reference sequence). Unmatched junction bases numbered 5, after V lost 7 bases and J lost 2 bases. The DNA of the CDR3 is TGCAGTGTCCAGCGGGGGAACACAGATACGCAGTATTTT. It codes for CSVQRGNTDTQYF.

The chain combines TRBV5-1 with TRBJ2-3; D not resolved. V was clipped by 0 bases and J by 4 bases, with 6 bases between them. The CDR3 totals 13 residues. Germline CDR1 SGHRS, CDR2 YFSETQ. The CDR3 DNA reads as TGCGCCAGCAGCTTGGACGCGTCAGATACGCAGTATTTT. It encodes CASSLDASDTQYF.

The chain combines TRBV29-1 with TRBJ2-3; 9 bases match TRBD1. This CDR3 is 15 amino acids long. CDR1 and CDR2 (germline): SQVTM, ANQGSEA. Trimming took 7 bases from V and 2 from J; bases not matched to a gene: 10. CDR3 nucleotide sequence: TGCAGCGGTACTAGGACAGGGGTTAACACAGATACGCAGTATTTT. It specifies CSGTRTGVNTDTQYF.

The chain links TRBV11-2 to TRBJ2-1; 11 bases are a match to TRBD2. The germline CDR1 and CDR2 sequences are SGHAT and FQNNGV. V shed 5 bases, J shed 5 bases, and the junction held 5 bases outside the gene matches. There are 15 residues in the CDR3. The CDR3 sequence: CASSNRLAGNNEQFF. The CDR3 DNA reads as TGTGCCAGCAGCAACCGACTAGCGGGGAACAATGAGCAGTTCTTC.

Concerning this clonotype: The junction does not match germline at one end; this may be a read error. The chain couples TRBV5-8 to TRBJ2-3; D may correspond to TRBD1 or TRBD2 (6 bases each). The length of the CDR3 is 14 residues. The germline CDR1 and CDR2 sequences are SGHTS and YDEGEE. The CDR3 DNA reads as TGTGCCTGCAGCGTGGAGGGGGGTCTAGATACGCAGTATTTT. Translation gives CACSVEGGLDTQYF.

A note on this clonotype: A much larger clone lies a single base off, so this may be a read error. The chain couples TRBV12-3 or TRBV12-4 to TRBJ2-5; D remains ambiguous. Matching the DNA end better, TRBJ2-7 makes the J call doubtful. The CDR3 has 13 residues. The CDR3 loop reads CASSPHGSHEQYF. The CDR3 nucleotides read TGTGCCAGCAGTCCCCACGGTTCCCACGAGCAGTACTTC.

This chain connects TRBV5-1 to TRBJ1-1; D may be TRBD1 (6 bases). Germline V lookup: CDR1 SGHRS, CDR2 YFSETQ. Trimming removed 4 bases at V and 4 bases at J, with 17 bases between. CDR3 length equals 15 residues. CDR3 region: CASSQGTLRSTEAFF. CDR3 DNA: TGCGCCAGCAGCCAGGGGACCCTCCGGTCCACTGAAGCTTTCTTT.

The chain joins TRBV29-1 to TRBJ2-5, with TRBD1 identical over 8 bases. Per germline, CDR1 SQVTM and CDR2 ANQGSEA. J gave up 11 bases and V 4 bases, and 15 bases lay outside the gene matches. This CDR3 region has 14 residues. The CDR3 nucleotides are TGCAGCGTTGCAGGGGGCTATATCTTCGATGAGCAGTACTTC. Its translation: CSVAGGYIFDEQYF.

The chain carries TRBV7-2 and TRBJ2-7, with 9 bases fitting TRBD2. This CDR3 has 15 residues. CDR1 SGHTA and CDR2 FQGNSA come from the germline V gene. Unmatched junction bases numbered 8, after V lost 5 bases and J lost 3 bases. CDR3 loop: CASSKLAGGNYEQYF. The CDR3 DNA is TGTGCCAGCAGCAAACTAGCGGGCGGGAACTACGAGCAGTACTTC.

The chain uses TRBV2 and TRBJ1-2, with 8 bases fitting TRBD1. Germline V gene sequence: CDR1 SNHLY, CDR2 FYNNEI. The CDR3 is 13 residues long. The junction had 5 bases not matched to a gene; V was cut back by 5 bases and J by 6 bases. CDR3 amino acids: CASSPATGDGYTF. CDR3 coding DNA: TGTGCCAGCAGTCCCGCGACAGGGGATGGCTACACCTTC.

The rearrangement joins TRBV6-2 or TRBV6-3 to TRBJ2-5, with D maybe TRBD1 (6 bases). The germline V gene encodes CDR1 MNHEY and CDR2 SVGEGT. V dropped 6 bases and J dropped 2 bases, with 16 bases sitting between them. This CDR3 spans 15 amino acids. This CDR3 is CASRDNTGNQETQYF. The CDR3 nucleotides are TGTGCCAGCAGAGATAACACAGGGAATCAAGAGACCCAGTACTTC.